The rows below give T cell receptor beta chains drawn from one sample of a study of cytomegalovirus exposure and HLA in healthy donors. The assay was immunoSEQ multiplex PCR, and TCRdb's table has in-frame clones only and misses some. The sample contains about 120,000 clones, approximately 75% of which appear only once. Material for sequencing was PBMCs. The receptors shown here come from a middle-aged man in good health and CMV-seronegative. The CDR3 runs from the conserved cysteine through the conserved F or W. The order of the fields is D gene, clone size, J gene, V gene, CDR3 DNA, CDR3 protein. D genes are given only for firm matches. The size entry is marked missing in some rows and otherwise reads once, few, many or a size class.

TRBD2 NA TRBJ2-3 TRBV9 TGTGCCAGCAGCCCTCGAATTGGACTAGCGGGGGGAGGTGATACGCAGTATTTT CASSPRIGLAGGGDTQYF
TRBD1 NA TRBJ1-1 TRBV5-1 TGCGCCAGCAGCACGACAGGGGGCGCTGGGACTGAAGCTTTCTTT CASSTTGGAGTEAFF
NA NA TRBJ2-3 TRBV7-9 TGTGCCAGCAGCTTAGTGTGGGAGGCTACGCAGTATTTT CASSLVWEATQYF
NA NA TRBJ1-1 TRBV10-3 TGTGCCATTCACAGGGAGTTGAACACTGAAGCTTTCTTT CAIHRELNTEAFF
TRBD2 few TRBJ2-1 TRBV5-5 TGTGCCAGCAGCAGACAAATGGTAGCGGGGGGTTGGAATGAGCAGTTCTTC CASSRQMVAGGWNEQFF
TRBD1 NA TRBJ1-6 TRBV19 TGTGCCAGACGGGACAGTAATTCACCCCTCCACTTT CARRDSNSPLHF
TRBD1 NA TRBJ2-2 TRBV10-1 TGCGCCAGCAGCCCCGGGACAGCAGCCGGGGAGCTGTTTTTT CASSPGTAAGELFF
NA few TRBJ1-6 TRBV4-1 TGCGCCAGCAGCCAAGAGACAGAAGGTTCACCCCTCCACTTT CASSQETEGSPLHF
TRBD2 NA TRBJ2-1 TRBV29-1 TGCAGCGCCGGGGGAGGGATGGTCAGCAATGAGCAGTTCTTC CSAGGGMVSNEQFF
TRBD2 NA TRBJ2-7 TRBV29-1 TGCAGCGTAGCTAGCGGGCTCAGCTCCTACGAGCAGTACTTC CSVASGLSSYEQYF
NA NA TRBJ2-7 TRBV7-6 TGTGCCAGCAGCTTAGGAGAAACCTACGAGCAGTACTTC CASSLGETYEQYF
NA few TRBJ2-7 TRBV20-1 TGCAGCTCCGGCAGACTCTACGAGCAGTACTTC CSSGRLYEQYF
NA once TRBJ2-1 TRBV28 TGTGCCAGCCGACTAGTCAACAATGAGCAGTTCTTC CASRLVNNEQFF
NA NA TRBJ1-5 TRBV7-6 TGTGCCAGCAGCTCAGCCCCCCCGGGACATTTTGATCAGCCCCAGCATTTT CASSSAPPGHFDQPQHF
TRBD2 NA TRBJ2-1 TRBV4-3 TGCGCCAGCAGCCAAGAGAGCGGGAGGAATTACAATGAGCAGTTCTTC CASSQESGRNYNEQFF
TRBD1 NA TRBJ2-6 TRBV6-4 TGTGCCAGCAGCGTGTCCGGGACAGAAGGTTCCGGGGCCAACGGCCTGACTTTC CASSVSGTEGSGANGLTF
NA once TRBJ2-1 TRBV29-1 TGCAGCGTTGAAGGCGGGGCGCTTGGACCCTACAATGAGCAGTTCTTC CSVEGGALGPYNEQFF
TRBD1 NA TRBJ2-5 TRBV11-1 TGTGCCAGCAGCTTTCGGCAGGGGGCCTGGGAGCAAGAGACCCAGTACTTC CASSFRQGAWEQETQYF
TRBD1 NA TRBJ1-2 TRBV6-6 TGTGCCAGCAGTTACTCTGAGACAGGGGACTACTATGGCTACACCTTC CASSYSETGDYYGYTF
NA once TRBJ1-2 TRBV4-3 TGCGCCAGCAGCCAGGATCTACCAGGGTGGTGGGGCTACACCTTC CASSQDLPGWWGYTF
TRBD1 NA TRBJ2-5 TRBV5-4 TGTGCCAGCAGCATCAGACAGGGACAAGAGACCCAGTACTTC CASSIRQGQETQYF
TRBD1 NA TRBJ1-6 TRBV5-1 TGCGCCAGCAGCACGGGGGACAGGGAGTGGGATTCACCCCTCCACTTT CASSTGDREWDSPLHF
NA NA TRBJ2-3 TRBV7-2 TGTGCCAGCAGTCGCGGTCCGGGGGACCGTACAGATACGCAGTATTTT CASSRGPGDRTDTQYF
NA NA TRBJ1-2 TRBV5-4 TGTGCCAGCAGCTTCGGTGTACTCCAAGGCTACACCTTC CASSFGVLQGYTF
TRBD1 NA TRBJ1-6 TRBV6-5 TGTGCCAGCAACCGACAGGGGCTAGACTCACCCCTCCACTTT CASNRQGLDSPLHF
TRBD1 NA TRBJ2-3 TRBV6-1 TGTGCCAGCAAGGGACAGGTCACAGATACGCAGTATTTT CASKGQVTDTQYF
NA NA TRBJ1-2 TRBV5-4 TGTGCCAGCAGCGTGGGGGGGCCGGGCGCCTATGGCTACACCTTC CASSVGGPGAYGYTF
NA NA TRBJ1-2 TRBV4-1 TGCGCCAGCAGCCCCGGGGGGGGGTATGGCTACACCTTC CASSPGGGYGYTF
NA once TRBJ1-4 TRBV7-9 TGTGCCAGCAGCTTAGTTATGGCGGCAACTAATGAAAAACTGTTTTTT CASSLVMAATNEKLFF
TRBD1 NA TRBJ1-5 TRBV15 TGTGCCACCAGCAGAGGAGGGGGCGGCAATCAGCCCCAGCATTTT CATSRGGGGNQPQHF
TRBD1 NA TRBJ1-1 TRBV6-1 TGTGCCAGCAAAGGGGGCGTGGGGACTGAAGCTTTCTTT CASKGGVGTEAFF
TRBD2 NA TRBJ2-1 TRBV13 TGTGCCAGCAGCTTCAGTTCCCAGGGGGCTAGCGGGAGGCCCTCGGAGCAGTTCTTC CASSFSSQGASGRPSEQFF
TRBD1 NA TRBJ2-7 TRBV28 TGTGCCAGCAGTCTCGGACAGGGGCCCTACGAGCAGTACTTC CASSLGQGPYEQYF
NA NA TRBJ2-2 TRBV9 TGTGCCAGCAGCGTGCTTGGACAGCCCGGGGAGCTGTTTTTT CASSVLGQPGELFF
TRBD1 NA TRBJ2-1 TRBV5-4 TGTGCCAGCAGCGCCCCGACAGGGGTGGATGAGCAGTTCTTC CASSAPTGVDEQFF
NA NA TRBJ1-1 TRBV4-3 TGCGCCAGCAGCCAGGTGGGGGGGACTGAAGCTTTCTTT CASSQVGGTEAFF
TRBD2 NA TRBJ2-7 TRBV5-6 TGTGCCAGCAGGCTGAGCGGGGGGAACTACGAGCAGTACTTC CASRLSGGNYEQYF
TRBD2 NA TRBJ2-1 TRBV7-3 TGTGCCAGCAGCCCGGGACTAGCGGCTTCCTACAATGAGCAGTTCTTC CASSPGLAASYNEQFF
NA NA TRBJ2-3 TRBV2 TGTGCCAGCAGGGTACTAGTTCGGGTCACAGATACGCAGTATTTT CASRVLVRVTDTQYF
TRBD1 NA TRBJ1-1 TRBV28 TGTGCCAGCAGTTTAAGGGGGACAGTAACTGAAGCTTTCTTT CASSLRGTVTEAFF
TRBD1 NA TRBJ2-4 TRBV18 TGTGCCAGCTCACAGGGACAGGCAGAAAACAGTCAGTACTTC CASSQGQAENSQYF
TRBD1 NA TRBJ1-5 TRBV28 TGTGCCAGCAGTTTAGGACAGGGGCTTTTGGGCCAGCCCCAGCATTTT CASSLGQGLLGQPQHF
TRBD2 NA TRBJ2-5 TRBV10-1 TGCGCCAGCAGTGTGTCTAAGCGGGAGGGCCTCCTTAAAGAGACCCAGTACTTC CASSVSKREGLLKETQYF